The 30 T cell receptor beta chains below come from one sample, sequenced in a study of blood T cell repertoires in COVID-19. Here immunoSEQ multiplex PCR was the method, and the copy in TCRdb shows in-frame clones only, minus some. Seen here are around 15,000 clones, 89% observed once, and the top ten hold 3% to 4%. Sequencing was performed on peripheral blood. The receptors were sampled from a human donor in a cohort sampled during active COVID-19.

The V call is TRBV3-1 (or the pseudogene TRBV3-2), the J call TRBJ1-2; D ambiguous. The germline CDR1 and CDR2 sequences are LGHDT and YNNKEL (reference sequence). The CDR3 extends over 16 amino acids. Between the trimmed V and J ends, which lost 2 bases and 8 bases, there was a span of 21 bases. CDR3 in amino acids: CASSQRPPGGRSGYTF. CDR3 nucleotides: TGTGCCAGCAGCCAACGTCCCCCAGGAGGAAGGAGCGGCTACACCTTC.

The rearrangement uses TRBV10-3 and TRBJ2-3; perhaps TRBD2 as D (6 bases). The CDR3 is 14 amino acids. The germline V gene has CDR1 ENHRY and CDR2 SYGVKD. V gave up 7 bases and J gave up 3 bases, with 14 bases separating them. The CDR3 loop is CAINRDLETDTQYF. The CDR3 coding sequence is TGTGCCATCAACCGGGACTTGGAGACAGATACGCAGTATTTT.

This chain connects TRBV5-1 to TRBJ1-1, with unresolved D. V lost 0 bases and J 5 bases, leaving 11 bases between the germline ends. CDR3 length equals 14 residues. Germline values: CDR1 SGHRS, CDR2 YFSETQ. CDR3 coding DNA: TGCGCCAGCAGCTTGGGAGCGGGGAGGACTGAAGCTTTCTTT. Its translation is CASSLGAGRTEAFF.

CDR3 DNA: TGTGCCAGCAGGGGACAGGGAATATATCAGCCCCAGCATTTT. This sequence encodes CASRGQGIYQPQHF. This chain links TRBV2 with TRBJ1-5, with 9 positions matching TRBD1. Germline assignment: CDR1 SNHLY and CDR2 FYNNEI. Trimming removed 6 bases from V and 5 bases from J; junction bases left unmatched: 5. This CDR3 comprises 14 residues.

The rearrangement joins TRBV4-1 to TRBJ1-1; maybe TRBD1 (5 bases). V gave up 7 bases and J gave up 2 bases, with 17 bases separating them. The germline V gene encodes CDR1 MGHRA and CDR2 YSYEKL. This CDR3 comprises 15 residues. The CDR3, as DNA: TGCGCCAGCACTCAGGAAGGGGCACCAAACACTGAAGCTTTCTTT. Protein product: CASTQEGAPNTEAFF.

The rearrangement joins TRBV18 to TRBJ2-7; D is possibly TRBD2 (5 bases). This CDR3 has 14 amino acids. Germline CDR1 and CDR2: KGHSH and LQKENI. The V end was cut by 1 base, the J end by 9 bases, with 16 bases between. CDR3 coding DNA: TGTGCCAGCTCACCACTTGGCCTAGGGAGCGGGCAGTACTTC. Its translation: CASSPLGLGSGQYF.

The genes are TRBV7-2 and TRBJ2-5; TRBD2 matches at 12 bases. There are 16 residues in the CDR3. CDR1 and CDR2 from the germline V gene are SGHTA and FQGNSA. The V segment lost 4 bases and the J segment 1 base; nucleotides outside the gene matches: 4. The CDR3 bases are TGTGCCAGCAGCTCTGGACTAGCGGGGCGCCAAGAGACCCAGTACTTC. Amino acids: CASSSGLAGRQETQYF.

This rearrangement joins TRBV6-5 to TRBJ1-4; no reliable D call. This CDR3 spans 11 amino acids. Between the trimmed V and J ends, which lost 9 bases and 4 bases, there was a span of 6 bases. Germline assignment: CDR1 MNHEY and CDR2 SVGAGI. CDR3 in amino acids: CASYYNEKLFF. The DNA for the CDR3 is TGTGCCAGTTATTATAATGAAAAACTGTTTTTT.

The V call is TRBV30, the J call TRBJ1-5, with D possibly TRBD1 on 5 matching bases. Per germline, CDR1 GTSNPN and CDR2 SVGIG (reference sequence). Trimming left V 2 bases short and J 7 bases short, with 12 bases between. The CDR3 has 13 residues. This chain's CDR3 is CAWSRGKGQPQHF. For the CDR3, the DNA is TGTGCCTGGAGTAGGGGAAAGGGCCAGCCCCAGCATTTT.

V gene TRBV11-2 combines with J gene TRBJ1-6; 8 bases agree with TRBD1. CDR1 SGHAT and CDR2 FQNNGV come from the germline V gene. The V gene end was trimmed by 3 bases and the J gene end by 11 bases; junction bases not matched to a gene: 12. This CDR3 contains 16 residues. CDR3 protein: CASSFYSGGVGAPLHF. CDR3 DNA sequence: TGTGCCAGCAGCTTTTACTCAGGGGGCGTAGGTGCACCCCTCCACTTT.

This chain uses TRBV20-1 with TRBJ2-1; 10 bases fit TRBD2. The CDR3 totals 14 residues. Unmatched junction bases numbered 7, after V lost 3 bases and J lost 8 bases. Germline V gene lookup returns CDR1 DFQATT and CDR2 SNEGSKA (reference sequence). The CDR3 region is CSASAAGGFDEQFF. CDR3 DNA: TGCAGTGCTAGTGCAGCGGGGGGGTTCGATGAGCAGTTCTTC.

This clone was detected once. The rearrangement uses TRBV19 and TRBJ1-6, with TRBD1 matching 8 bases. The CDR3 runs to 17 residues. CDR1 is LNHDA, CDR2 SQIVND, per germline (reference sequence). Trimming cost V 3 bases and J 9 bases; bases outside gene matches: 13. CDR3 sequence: CASSIDSQGANGSPLHF. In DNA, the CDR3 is TGTGCCAGTAGTATCGATTCTCAGGGGGCTAACGGTTCACCCCTCCACTTT.

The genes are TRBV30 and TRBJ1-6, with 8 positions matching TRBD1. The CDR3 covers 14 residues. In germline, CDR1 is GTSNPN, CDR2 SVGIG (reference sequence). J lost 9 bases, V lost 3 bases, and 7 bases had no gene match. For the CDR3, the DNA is TGTGCCTGGAGCCAGGACAGGGTTGGTTCACCCCTCCACTTT. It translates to CAWSQDRVGSPLHF.

Written as DNA, the CDR3 is TGTGCCAGCAGCTCCAACCGGTTCGGACAGTTTAATGAAAAACTGTTTTTT. Translation gives CASSSNRFGQFNEKLFF. This rearrangement joins TRBV7-9 to TRBJ1-4; tentatively, D is TRBD1 (6 bases). The CDR3 has 17 residues. V was pared by 4 bases and J by 4 bases, with 19 bases between. Germline V gene data show CDR1 as SEHNR and CDR2 as FQNEAQ (reference sequence).

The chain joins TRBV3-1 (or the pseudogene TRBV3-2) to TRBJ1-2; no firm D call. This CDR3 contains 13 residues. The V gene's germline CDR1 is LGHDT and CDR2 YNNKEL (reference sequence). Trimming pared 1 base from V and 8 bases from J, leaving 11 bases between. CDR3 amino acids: CASSQGPSWGYTF. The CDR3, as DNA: TGTGCCAGCAGCCAAGGGCCCTCATGGGGCTACACCTTC.

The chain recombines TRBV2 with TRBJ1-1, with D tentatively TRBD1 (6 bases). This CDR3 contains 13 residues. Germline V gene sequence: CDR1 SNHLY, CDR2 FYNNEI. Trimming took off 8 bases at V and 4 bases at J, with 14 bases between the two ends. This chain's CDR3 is CASGGNFGTEAFF. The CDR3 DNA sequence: TGTGCCAGCGGGGGCAACTTCGGCACTGAAGCTTTCTTT.

CDR3 protein: CASSPRDGMNTEAFF. CDR3 nucleotide sequence: TGTGCCAGCAGTCCCCGGGATGGGATGAACACTGAAGCTTTCTTT. J is TRBJ1-1 and V is TRBV27; D is unclear. Trimming took off 5 bases at V and 0 bases at J, with 13 bases between the two ends. The CDR3 consists of 15 residues. Germline V gene data show CDR1 as MNHEY and CDR2 as SMNVEV (reference sequence).

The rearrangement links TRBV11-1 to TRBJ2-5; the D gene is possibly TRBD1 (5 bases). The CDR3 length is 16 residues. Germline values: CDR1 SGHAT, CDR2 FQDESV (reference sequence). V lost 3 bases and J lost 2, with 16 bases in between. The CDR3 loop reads CASSFFPRQLQETQYF. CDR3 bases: TGTGCCAGCAGCTTTTTCCCCCGACAGTTACAAGAGACCCAGTACTTC.

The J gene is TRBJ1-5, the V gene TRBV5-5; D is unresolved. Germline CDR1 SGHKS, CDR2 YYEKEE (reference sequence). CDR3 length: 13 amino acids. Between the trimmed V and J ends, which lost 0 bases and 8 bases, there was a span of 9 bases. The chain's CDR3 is CASSLGFQEPQHF. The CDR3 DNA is TGTGCCAGCAGCTTGGGGTTTCAGGAGCCCCAGCATTTT.

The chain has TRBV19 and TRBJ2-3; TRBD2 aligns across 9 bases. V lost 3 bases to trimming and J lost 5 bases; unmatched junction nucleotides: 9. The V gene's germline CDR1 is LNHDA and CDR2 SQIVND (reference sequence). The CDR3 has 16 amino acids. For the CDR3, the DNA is TGTGCCAGTAGTATCCTTGGCGGGGGGGCGGGAGATACGCAGTATTTT. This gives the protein CASSILGGGAGDTQYF.

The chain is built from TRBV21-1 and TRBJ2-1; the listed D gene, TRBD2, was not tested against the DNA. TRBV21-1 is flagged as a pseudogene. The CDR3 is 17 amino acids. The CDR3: CASSKAECGSSYNEQFF. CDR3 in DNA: TGTGCCAGCAGCAAAGCTGAGTGCGGGAGCTCCTACAATGAGCAGTTCTTC.

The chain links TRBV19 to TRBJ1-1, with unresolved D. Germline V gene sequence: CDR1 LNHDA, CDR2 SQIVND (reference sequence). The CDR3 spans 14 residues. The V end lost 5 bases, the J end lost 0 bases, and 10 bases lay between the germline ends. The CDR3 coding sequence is TGTGCCAGTAGTTTGCGGGAGGTGAACACTGAAGCTTTCTTT. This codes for CASSLREVNTEAFF.

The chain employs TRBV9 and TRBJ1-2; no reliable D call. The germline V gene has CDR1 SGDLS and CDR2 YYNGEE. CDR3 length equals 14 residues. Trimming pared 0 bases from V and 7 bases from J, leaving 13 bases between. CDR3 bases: TGTGCCAGCAGCGTAGCTAATGAGGGATTTGGCTACACCTTC. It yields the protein CASSVANEGFGYTF.

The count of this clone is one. The CDR3 is CSVHGGKGQYF. The CDR3 DNA reads TGCAGCGTCCATGGGGGGAAGGGGCAGTACTTC. The chain combines TRBV29-1 with TRBJ2-7; a weak D match, TRBD2 (6 bases). The length of the CDR3 is 11 residues. V was pared by 6 bases and J by 9 bases, with 15 bases between. Germline lookup yields CDR1 SQVTM and CDR2 ANQGSEA.

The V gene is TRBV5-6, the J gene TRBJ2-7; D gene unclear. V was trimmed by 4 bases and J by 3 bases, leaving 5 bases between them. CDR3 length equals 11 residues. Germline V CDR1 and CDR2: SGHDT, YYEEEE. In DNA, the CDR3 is TGTGCCAGCAGCCGTTACTACGAGCAGTACTTC. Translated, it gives CASSRYYEQYF. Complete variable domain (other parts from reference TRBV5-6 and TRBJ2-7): DAGVTQSPTHLIKTRGQQVTLRCSPKSGHDTVSWYQQALGQGPQFIFQYYEEEERQRGNFPDRFSGHQFPNYSSELNVNALLLGDSALYLCASSRYYEQYFGPGTRLTVT.

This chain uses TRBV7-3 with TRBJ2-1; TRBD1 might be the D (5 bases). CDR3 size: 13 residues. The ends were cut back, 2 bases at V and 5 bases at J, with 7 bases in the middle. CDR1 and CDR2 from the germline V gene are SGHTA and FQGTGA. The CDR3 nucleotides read TGTGCCAGCAGCTTAGGGGCCAACAATGAGCAGTTCTTC. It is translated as CASSLGANNEQFF.

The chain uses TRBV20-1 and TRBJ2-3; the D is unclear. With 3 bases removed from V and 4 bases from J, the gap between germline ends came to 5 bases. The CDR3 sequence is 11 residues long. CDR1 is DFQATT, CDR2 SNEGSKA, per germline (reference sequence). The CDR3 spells CSASGPDTQYF. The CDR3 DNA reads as TGCAGTGCTAGCGGTCCAGATACGCAGTATTTT.

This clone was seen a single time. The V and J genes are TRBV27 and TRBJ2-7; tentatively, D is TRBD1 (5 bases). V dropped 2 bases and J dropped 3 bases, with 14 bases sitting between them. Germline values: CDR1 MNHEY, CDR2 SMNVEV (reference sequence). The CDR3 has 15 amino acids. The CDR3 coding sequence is TGTGCCAGCAGTTTAGCAGGGCTCCTCGGCTACGAGCAGTACTTC. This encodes CASSLAGLLGYEQYF.

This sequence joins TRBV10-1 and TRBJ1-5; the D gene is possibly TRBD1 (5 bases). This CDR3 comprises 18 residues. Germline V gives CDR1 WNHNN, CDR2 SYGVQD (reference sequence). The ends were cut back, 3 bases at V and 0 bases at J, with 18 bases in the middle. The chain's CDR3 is CASSEKGSGGNSNQPQHF. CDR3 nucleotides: TGCGCCAGCAGTGAAAAGGGTAGTGGGGGGAATAGCAATCAGCCCCAGCATTTT.

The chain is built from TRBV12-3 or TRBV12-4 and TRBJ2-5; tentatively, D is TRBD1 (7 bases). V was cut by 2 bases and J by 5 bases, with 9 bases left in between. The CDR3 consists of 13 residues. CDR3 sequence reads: CASSLSGGETQYF. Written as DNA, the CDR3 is TGTGCCAGCAGTTTATCAGGGGGGGAGACCCAGTACTTC.